This record concerns one T cell receptor (beta chain) sequence. Its antigen is not identified. Repertoires were generated with immunoSEQ multiplex PCR, while TCRdb's copy carries only in-frame clones and drops some. Of approximately 200,000 clones listed, about 81% are singletons. The approximately 120-subject validation cohort, separate from the roughly 700-subject first cohort, included the donors. The data stem from a study of cytomegalovirus exposure and HLA in healthy donors. Broader study findings: A classifier reportedly called cytomegalovirus status with high sensitivity and specificity. Rare TCR sequences dominated, though some public TCRs recurred in many donors.

Germline lookup yields CDR1 MNHEY and CDR2 SVGAGI. The CDR3 totals 14 residues. V was clipped by 6 bases and J by 1 base; unmatched bases: 3. The specimen was PBMCs. The TCR comes from a woman under 40 in good health and CMV-seronegative. The V call is TRBV6-5, the J call TRBJ2-1; TRBD2 agrees at 7 bases. The CDR3 is CASRGGTSYNEQFF. As DNA, the CDR3 is TGTGCCAGCAGGGGAGGGACTTCCTACAATGAGCAGTTCTTC.